The source of this TCR beta chain is a study of CD8+CD57+ T cells in acquired aplastic anemia. Across the whole study: Mean yield of DNA from sorted CD4+ and CD8+ cells was approximately 3 ug.

A note on this clonotype: Antigen specificity is unknown.

Broader study findings: Controls and patients did not differ significantly in CD8+ Simpson's diversity.

V lost 2 bases, J lost 6 bases, and 1 base stayed unmatched. The CDR3 consists of 15 residues. Germline values: CDR1 SNHLY, CDR2 FYNNEI. Patients who underwent sequencing had shown CD8+CD57+ cell expansion by flow cytometry. Template material for TCR beta VDJ and CDR3 profiling consisted of genomic DNA. Using its own MiXCR run on the reads, TCRdb lists one record per CDR3 protein. The sample contains about 180,000 distinct CDR3 sequences, about 50% of which appear only once. J is TRBJ2-1 and V is TRBV2, with 13 bases fitting TRBD2. This TCR was sampled from a human donor with aplastic anemia. The sample comprised sorted CD4+, CD8+, or CD8+CD57+ T cells (not recorded which) from PBMCs. CDR3 loop: CASSERLAGGNEQFF. The CDR3 DNA sequence: TGTGCCAGCAGTGAAAGACTAGCGGGAGGCAATGAGCAGTTCTTC. Complete variable domain (other parts from reference TRBV2 and TRBJ2-1): EPEVTQTPSHQVTQMGQEVILRCVPISNHLYFYWYRQILGQKVEFLVSFYNNEISEKSEIFDDQFSVERPDGSNFTLKIRSTKLEDSAMYFCASSERLAGGNEQFFGPGTRLTVL.